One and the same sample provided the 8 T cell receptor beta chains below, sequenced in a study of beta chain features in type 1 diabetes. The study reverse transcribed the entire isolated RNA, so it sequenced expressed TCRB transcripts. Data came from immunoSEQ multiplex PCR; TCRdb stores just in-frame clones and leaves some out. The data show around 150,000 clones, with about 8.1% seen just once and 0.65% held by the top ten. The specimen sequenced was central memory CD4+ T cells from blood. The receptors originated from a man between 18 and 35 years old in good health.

CDR3: CASSQAPMDRSNEKLFF. The CDR3 coding sequence is TGCGCCAGCAGCCAGGCCCCGATGGACAGGAGTAATGAAAAACTGTTTTTT. The V and J genes are TRBV4-1 and TRBJ1-4; 7 nucleotides align to TRBD1. Looked up from germline, CDR1 is MGHRA and CDR2 is YSYEKL. Trimming at V came to 3 bases and at J to 4 bases, leaving 11 bases not matched to a gene. This CDR3 has 17 residues.

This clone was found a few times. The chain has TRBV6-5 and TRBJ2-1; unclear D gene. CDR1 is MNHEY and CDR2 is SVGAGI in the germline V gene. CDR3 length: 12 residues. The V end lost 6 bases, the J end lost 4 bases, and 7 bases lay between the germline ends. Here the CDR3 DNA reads TGTGCCAGCAGGGTAGAGTACAATGAGCAGTTCTTC. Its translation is CASRVEYNEQFF.

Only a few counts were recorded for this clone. The CDR3 region is CASSPRGSEQFF. As DNA, the CDR3 is TGTGCCAGCAGCCCCCGAGGGAGTGAGCAGTTCTTC. The V gene is TRBV11-1, the J gene TRBJ2-1; TRBD2 might be the D (5 bases). The germline V and J ends were trimmed by 5 bases and 9 bases, with 11 bases remaining between them. Germline V gene sequence: CDR1 SGHAT, CDR2 FQDESV (reference sequence). CDR3 length: 12 amino acids.

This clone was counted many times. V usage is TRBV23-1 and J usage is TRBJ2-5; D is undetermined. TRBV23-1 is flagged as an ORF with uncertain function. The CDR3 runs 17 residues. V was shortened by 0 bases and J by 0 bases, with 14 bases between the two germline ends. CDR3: CASSQSAVVMDQETQYF. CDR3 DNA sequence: TGCGCCAGCAGTCAATCGGCGGTAGTGATGGACCAAGAGACCCAGTACTTC.

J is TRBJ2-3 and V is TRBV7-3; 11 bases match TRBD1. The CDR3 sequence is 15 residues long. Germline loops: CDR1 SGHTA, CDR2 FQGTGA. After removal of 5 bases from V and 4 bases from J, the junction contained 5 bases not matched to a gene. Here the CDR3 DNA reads TGTGCCAGCAGCCCGGACAGGGGGCGAGCAGATACGCAGTATTTT. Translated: CASSPDRGRADTQYF.

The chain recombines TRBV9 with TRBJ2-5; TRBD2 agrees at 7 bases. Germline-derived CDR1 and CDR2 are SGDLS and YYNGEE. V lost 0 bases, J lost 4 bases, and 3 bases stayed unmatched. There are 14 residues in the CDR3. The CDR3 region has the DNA TGTGCCAGCAGCGTAGAGGCGGGAGTAGAGACCCAGTACTTC. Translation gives CASSVEAGVETQYF.

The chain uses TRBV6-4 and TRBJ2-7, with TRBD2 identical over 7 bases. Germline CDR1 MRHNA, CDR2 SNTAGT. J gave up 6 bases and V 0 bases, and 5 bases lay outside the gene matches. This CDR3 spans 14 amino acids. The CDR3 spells CASSDSGGSGEQYF. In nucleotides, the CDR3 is TGTGCCAGCAGTGACTCTGGCGGGAGCGGCGAGCAGTACTTC.

In DNA form, the CDR3 reads TGCGCCAGCAGCCGCTCCCCGCGGACAGGGGGCCCCGGGGAGCTGTTTTTT. This translates into CASSRSPRTGGPGELFF. The chain combines TRBV4-3 with TRBJ2-2, with TRBD1 identical over 11 bases. The V gene end was trimmed by 4 bases and the J gene end by 6 bases; junction bases not matched to a gene: 10. CDR3 length equals 17 residues. CDR1 is LGHNA, CDR2 YSLEER, per germline.